This T cell receptor (beta chain) was found in a study of blood T cell repertoires in COVID-19. Study in general: Samples representing acute and convalescent COVID-19 were sourced from the United States, Italy and Spain. PBMCs, B-cell-depleted T cells, or T cells provided the cDNA or gDNA that made up the material.

The V gene end was trimmed by 5 bases and the J gene end by 7 bases; junction bases not matched to a gene: 6. This CDR3 contains 15 residues. The germline gives CDR1 SSHAT, CDR2 FNYEAQ (reference sequence). Authors' processing steps: Reference gene primer amplification yielded estimated nucleated cell counts. Profiled with immunoSEQ multiplex PCR; TCRdb holds only in-frame clones, not every one. The V and J calls and the clone size are those of that table, but D and trimming were determined from the DNA. The table records roughly 180,000 clones, roughly nine tenths of them present only once. The sequenced material came from peripheral blood. The chain carries TRBV7-7 and TRBJ2-1; TRBD2 matches at 12 bases. The sequence came from a man aged 70 or older with active or convalescent COVID-19. The CDR3 nucleotides read TGTGCCAGCAGCCCTAGCGGGGGGGCCCGGAATGAGCAGTTCTTC. Protein product: CASSPSGGARNEQFF.